This is a list of T cell receptor beta chains from one sample in a study of post-analysis software for immune sequencing data. From the PCR reads, TCRdb called clonotypes with MiXCR, one entry per CDR3 protein. The table has about 430,000 distinct CDR3 sequences, over 30% seen once. Sequenced material: blood. The receptors shown here come from a girl aged 2 to 10 with multiple sclerosis. The conserved cysteine and the conserved F or W are not part of the CDR3 here.

>TRBV20-1|TRBJ2-6
SAIRGANVLT
>TRBV7-9|TRBJ2-7
ASSLPVGGSQKRHDEQY
>TRBV29-1|TRBJ1-2
SGARGDGYT
>TRBV27|TRBJ2-7
ASSFPGGGEQY
>TRBV5-1|TRBJ1-2
ASSHDFIQGNGYT
>TRBV10-3|TRBJ1-2
AISEGTSNYGYT
>TRBV12-3/TRBV12-4|TRBJ2-5
ASTTGGDRGFQY
>TRBV2|TRBJ2-4
ASRGIPREAQY
>TRBV28|TRBJ2-2
ASHGGPGELF
>TRBV20-1|TRBJ2-1
SVRRPSSYNEQF
>TRBV20-1|TRBJ2-7
SAREQPAGTSYEQY
>TRBV5-1|TRBJ1-2
ASSLAGTGKNYGYT
>TRBV24-1|TRBJ2-1
ATSDSDRGPDNEQF
>TRBV10-3|TRBJ2-7
AISEWTGHSYEQY
>TRBV9|TRBJ1-1
ASSGAPGAEAF
>TRBV29-1|TRBJ2-1
SVPFLAGGLNEQF
>TRBV20-1|TRBJ1-5
SARTGGFSNQPQH
>TRBV25-1|TRBJ1-6
ASSEYKGGFSPLH
>TRBV20-1|TRBJ2-3
SAGTDASTDTQY
>TRBV6-5|TRBJ2-3
ASSYGRIDTDTQY
>TRBV5-1|TRBJ2-3
ASRLLAGANRDTQY
>TRBV28|TRBJ1-4
ASSFQVATNEKLF